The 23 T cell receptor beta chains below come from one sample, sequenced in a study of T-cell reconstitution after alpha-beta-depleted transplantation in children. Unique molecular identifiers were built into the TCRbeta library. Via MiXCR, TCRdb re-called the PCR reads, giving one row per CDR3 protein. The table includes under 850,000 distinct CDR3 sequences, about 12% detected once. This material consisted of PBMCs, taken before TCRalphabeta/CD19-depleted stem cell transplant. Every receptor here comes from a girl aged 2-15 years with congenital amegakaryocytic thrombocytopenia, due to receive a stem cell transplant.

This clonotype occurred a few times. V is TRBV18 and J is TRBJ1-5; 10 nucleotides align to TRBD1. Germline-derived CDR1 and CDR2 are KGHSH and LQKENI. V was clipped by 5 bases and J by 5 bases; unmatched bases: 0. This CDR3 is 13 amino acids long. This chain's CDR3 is CASSGQGDQPQHF. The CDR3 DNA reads TGTGCCAGCTCAGGACAGGGGGATCAGCCCCAGCATTTT.

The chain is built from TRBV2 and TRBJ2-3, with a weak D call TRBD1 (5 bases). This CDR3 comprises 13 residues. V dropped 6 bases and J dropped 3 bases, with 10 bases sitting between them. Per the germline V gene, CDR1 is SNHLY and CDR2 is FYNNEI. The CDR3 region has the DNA TGTGCCAGCAGACGGGCAGGGACAGATACGCAGTATTTT. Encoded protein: CASRRAGTDTQYF. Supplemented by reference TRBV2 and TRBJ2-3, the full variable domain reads EPEVTQTPSHQVTQMGQEVILRCVPISNHLYFYWYRQILGQKVEFLVSFYNNEISEKSEIFDDQFSVERPDGSNFTLKIRSTKLEDSAMYFCASRRAGTDTQYFGPGTRLTVL.

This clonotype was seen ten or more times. The CDR3 sequence: CSASGLAGFRGNEQFF. The DNA of the CDR3 is TGCAGTGCTAGCGGTCTAGCGGGCTTTCGGGGCAATGAGCAGTTCTTC. This chain joins TRBV20-1 and TRBJ2-1; 8 bases line up with TRBD2. V lost 3 bases, J lost 6 bases, and 13 bases stayed unmatched. The CDR3 consists of 16 residues. CDR1 is DFQATT and CDR2 is SNEGSKA in the germline V gene (reference sequence).

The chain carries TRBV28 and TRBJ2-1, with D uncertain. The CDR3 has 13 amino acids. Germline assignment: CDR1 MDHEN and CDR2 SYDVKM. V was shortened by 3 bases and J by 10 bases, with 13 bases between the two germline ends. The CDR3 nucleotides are TGTGCCAGCAGTTTGTATCTAGGGTTAGAGCAGTTCTTC. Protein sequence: CASSLYLGLEQFF.

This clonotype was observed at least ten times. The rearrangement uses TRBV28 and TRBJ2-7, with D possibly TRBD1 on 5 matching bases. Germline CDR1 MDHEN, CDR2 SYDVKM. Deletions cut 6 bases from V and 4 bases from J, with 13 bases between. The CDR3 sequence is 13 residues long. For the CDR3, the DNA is TGTGCCAGCAGATCGACAGCAGTATACGAGCAGTACTTC. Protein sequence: CASRSTAVYEQYF.

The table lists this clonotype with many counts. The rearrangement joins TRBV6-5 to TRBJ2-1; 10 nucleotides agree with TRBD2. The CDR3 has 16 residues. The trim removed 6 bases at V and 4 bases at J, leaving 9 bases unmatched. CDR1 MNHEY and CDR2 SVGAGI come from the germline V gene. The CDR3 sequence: CASRLYSGREYNEQFF. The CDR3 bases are TGTGCCAGCAGGTTATACAGCGGGAGGGAGTACAATGAGCAGTTCTTC.

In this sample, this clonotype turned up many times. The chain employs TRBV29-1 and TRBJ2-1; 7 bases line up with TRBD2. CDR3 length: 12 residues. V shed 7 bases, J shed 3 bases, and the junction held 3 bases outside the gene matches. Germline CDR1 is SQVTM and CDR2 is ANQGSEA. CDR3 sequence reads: CSGGSGYNEQFF. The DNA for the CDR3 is TGCAGCGGCGGGAGTGGCTACAATGAGCAGTTCTTC.

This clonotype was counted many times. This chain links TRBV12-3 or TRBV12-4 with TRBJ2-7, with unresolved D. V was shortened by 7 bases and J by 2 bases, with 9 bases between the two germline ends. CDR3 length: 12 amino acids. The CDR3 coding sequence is TGTGCCAGCACTAAACATGCCTACGAGCAGTACTTC. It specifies CASTKHAYEQYF.

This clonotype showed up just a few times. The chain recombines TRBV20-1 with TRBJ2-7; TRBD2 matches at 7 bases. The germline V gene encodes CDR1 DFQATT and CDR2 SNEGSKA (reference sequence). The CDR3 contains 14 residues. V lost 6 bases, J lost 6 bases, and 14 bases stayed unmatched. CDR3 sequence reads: CSAPGLVPGSEQYF. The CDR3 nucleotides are TGCAGTGCCCCCGGACTAGTTCCGGGTAGCGAGCAGTACTTC.

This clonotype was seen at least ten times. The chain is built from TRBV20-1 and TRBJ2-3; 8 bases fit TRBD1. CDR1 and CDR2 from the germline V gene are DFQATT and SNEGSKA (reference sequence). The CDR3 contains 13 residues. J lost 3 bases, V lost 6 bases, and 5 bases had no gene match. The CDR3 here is CSASDRATDTQYF. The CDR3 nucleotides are TGCAGTGCCTCGGACAGGGCAACAGATACGCAGTATTTT.

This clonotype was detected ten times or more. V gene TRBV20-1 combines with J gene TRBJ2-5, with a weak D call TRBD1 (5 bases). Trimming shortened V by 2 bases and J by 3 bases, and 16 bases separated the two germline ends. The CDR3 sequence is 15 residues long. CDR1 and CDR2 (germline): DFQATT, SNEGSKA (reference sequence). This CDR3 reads CSARSDLRGKETQYF. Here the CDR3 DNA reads TGCAGTGCTAGAAGTGATCTAAGGGGAAAAGAGACCCAGTACTTC.

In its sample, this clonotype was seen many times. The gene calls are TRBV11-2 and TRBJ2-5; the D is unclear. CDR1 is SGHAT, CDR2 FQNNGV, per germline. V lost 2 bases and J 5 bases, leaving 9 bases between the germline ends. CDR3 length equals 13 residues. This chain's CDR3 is CASSLWGLETQYF. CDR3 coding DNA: TGTGCCAGCAGCTTATGGGGTCTTGAGACCCAGTACTTC.

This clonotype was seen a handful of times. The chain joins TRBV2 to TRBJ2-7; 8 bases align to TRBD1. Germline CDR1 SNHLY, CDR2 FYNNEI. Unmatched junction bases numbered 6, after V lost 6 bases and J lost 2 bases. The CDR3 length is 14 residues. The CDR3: CASSSDRAAYEQYF. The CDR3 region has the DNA TGTGCCAGCAGCTCGGACAGGGCAGCCTACGAGCAGTACTTC.

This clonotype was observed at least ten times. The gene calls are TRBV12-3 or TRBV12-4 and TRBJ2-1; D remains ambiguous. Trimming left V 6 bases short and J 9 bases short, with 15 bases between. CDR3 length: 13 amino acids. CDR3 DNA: TGTGCCAGCAGCACAGTTTTCGATGCTGAGCAGTTCTTC. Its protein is CASSTVFDAEQFF.

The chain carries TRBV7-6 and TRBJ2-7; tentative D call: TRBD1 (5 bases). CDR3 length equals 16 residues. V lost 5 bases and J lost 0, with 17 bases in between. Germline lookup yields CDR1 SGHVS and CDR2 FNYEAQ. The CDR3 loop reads CASSPRSRQNSYEQYF. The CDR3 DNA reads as TGTGCCAGCAGCCCTCGGTCCCGACAGAACTCCTACGAGCAGTACTTC.

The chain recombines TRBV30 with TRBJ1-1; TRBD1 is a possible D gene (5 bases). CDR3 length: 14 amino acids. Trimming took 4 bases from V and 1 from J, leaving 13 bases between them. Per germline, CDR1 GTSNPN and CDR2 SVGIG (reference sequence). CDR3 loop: CAWIEGTANTEAFF. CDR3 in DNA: TGTGCCTGGATAGAGGGGACGGCGAACACTGAAGCTTTCTTT. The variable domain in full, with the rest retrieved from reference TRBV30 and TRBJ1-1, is SQTIHQWPATLVQPVGSPLSLECTVEGTSNPNLYWYRQAAGRGLQLLFYSVGIGQISSEVPQNLSASRPQDRQFILSSKKLLLSDSGFYLCAWIEGTANTEAFFGQGTRLTVV.

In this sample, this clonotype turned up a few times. This CDR3 is CASSLEGSGGPYNEQFF. CDR3 coding DNA: TGTGCCAGCAGCTTAGAAGGTTCGGGAGGACCCTACAATGAGCAGTTCTTC. V gene TRBV11-2 combines with J gene TRBJ2-1, with 7 bases matching TRBD2. CDR1 and CDR2 (germline): SGHAT, FQNNGV. Trimming at V came to 0 bases and at J to 2 bases, leaving 7 bases not matched to a gene. This CDR3 has 17 residues.

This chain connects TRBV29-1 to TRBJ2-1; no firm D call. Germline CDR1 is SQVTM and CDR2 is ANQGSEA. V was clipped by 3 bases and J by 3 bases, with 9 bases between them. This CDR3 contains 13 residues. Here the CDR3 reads CSVEPAYYNEQFF. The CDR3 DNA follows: TGCAGCGTTGAGCCAGCCTACTACAATGAGCAGTTCTTC.

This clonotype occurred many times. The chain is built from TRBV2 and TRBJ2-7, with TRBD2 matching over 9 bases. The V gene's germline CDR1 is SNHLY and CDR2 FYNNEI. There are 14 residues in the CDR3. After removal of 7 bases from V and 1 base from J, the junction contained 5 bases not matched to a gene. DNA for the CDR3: TGTGCCAGCATCGTGCTAGCGGGGTCCTACGAGCAGTACTTC. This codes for CASIVLAGSYEQYF.

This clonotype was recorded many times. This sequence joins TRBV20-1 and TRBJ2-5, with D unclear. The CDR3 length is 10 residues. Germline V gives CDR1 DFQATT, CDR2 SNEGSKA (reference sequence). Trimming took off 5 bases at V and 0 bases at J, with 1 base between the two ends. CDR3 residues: CSAYQETQYF. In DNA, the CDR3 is TGCAGTGCTTACCAAGAGACCCAGTACTTC.

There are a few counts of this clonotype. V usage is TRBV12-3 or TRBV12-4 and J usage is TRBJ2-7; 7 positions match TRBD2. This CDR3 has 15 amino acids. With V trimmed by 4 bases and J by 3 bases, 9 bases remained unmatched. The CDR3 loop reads CASSYSASGIYEQYF. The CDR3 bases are TGTGCCAGCAGTTACAGCGCTAGCGGAATCTACGAGCAGTACTTC.

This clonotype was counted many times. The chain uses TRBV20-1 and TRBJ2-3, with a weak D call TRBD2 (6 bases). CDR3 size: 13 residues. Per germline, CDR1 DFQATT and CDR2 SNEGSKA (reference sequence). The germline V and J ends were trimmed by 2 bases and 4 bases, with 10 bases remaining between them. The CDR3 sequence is CSARTGGADTQYF. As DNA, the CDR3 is TGCAGTGCTAGAACCGGGGGAGCAGATACGCAGTATTTT.

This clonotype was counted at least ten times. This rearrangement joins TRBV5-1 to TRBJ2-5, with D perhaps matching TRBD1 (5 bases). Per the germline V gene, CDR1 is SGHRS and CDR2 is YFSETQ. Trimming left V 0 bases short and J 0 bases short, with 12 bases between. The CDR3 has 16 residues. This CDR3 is CASSLGSRAHQETQYF. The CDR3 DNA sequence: TGCGCCAGCAGCTTGGGCTCCAGGGCCCACCAAGAGACCCAGTACTTC.